This T cell receptor (beta chain) is from a study of T cell repertoires in cytomegalovirus infection. On the study more broadly: Public TCR beta signatures were indicative of both CMV infection and a matching HLA type. Study-wide results and caveats: There were HLA-C-restricted CMV-specific TCR beta clonotypes dominating the ex vivo response. Summed frequency of shared TCR beta families picked out CMV carriers who also had the relevant HLA.

Germline V gene lookup returns CDR1 SGHTA and CDR2 FQGNSA. Trimming stripped 5 bases from V and 2 bases from J, with 13 bases between. CDR3 length: 15 amino acids. TCRdb reanalysed the reads using MiXCR and keeps one entry per CDR3 protein. The table has about 830,000 distinct CDR3 sequences, 32% seen once. This clonotype was counted ten times or more. Its antigen remains unidentified. This chain uses TRBV7-2 with TRBJ2-4, with D tentatively TRBD2 (6 bases). The TCR was taken from a human donor in good health (CMV status not recorded). Some clones in this sample may be carry-over from other donors' samples. Sequenced here: cultured CD8+ T cells from PBMCs, sampled from culture after CMV antigen stimulation. The CDR3 bases are TGTGCCAGCAGCGATGGGGGACTGACCAAAAACATTCAGTACTTC. Translation gives CASSDGGLTKNIQYF.